One and the same sample provided the 29 T cell receptor beta chains below, sequenced in a study of post-analysis software for immune sequencing data. Findings of the study overall: With TRBV5-6, TRBV5-1 and TRBV20-1 included, about five TRBV segments were more frequent in patients than in controls.

Unique-molecular-identifier-tagged TCR beta cDNA libraries were used. TCRdb used MiXCR to reprocess the PCR reads, holding one entry per CDR3 protein. The sample yields over 250,000 distinct CDR3 sequences, less than 40% seen once. No cognate antigen is known for these TCRs. Material for sequencing was blood. Every receptor here comes from a girl between 10 and 17 years old with multiple sclerosis.

Ten or more counts support this clonotype. V usage is TRBV20-1 and J usage is TRBJ2-1, with 7 positions matching TRBD1. The V gene end was trimmed by 4 bases and the J gene end by 10 bases; junction bases not matched to a gene: 1. The CDR3 contains 10 residues. Germline loops: CDR1 DFQATT, CDR2 SNEGSKA (reference sequence). The DNA for the CDR3 is TGCAGTGCTAAGGACAGGGAGCAGTTCTTC. Protein product: CSAKDREQFF.

This clonotype has ten or more counts. The chain is built from TRBV29-1 and TRBJ2-5; no definite D call. This CDR3 is built from 10 residues. Germline V lookup: CDR1 SQVTM, CDR2 ANQGSEA. The V end lost 6 bases, the J end lost 2 bases, and 4 bases lay between the germline ends. CDR3 nucleotide sequence: TGCAGCGTCGAACAAGAGACCCAGTACTTC. This sequence encodes CSVEQETQYF.

This clonotype came up many times. V and J are TRBV7-9 and TRBJ2-1; 7 bases align to TRBD2. Germline trimming cut 2 bases from V and 3 bases from J; bases unmatched to any gene: 13. The CDR3 has 18 residues. CDR1 and CDR2 from the germline V gene are SEHNR and FQNEAQ (reference sequence). This CDR3 is CASSLRDYPLSFYNEQFF. Written as DNA, the CDR3 is TGTGCCAGCAGCTTACGGGACTACCCCCTCTCATTCTACAATGAGCAGTTCTTC.

This clonotype has a count of ten or more. The CDR3 region is CSARDLGRDLEAEAFF. In DNA, the CDR3 is TGCAGTGCTAGAGATCTAGGCAGGGATTTGGAGGCTGAAGCTTTCTTT. The chain couples TRBV20-1 to TRBJ1-1; possible D gene TRBD1, 5 bases. This CDR3 is 16 amino acids long. V dropped 0 bases and J dropped 6 bases, with 20 bases sitting between them. The germline CDR1 and CDR2 sequences are DFQATT and SNEGSKA (reference sequence).

This clonotype was found many times. The chain uses TRBV7-2 and TRBJ1-5; D perhaps matches TRBD1 (6 bases). Per germline, CDR1 SGHTA and CDR2 FQGNSA. Deletions cut 3 bases from V and 7 bases from J, with 19 bases between. The length of the CDR3 is 16 residues. This chain's CDR3 is CASSFAGWAGEQPQHF. The CDR3 DNA reads TGTGCCAGCAGCTTTGCTGGCTGGGCAGGGGAACAGCCCCAGCATTTT. The full variable domain, rest sourced from reference TRBV7-2 and TRBJ1-5, is GAGVSQSPSNKVTEKGKDVELRCDPISGHTALYWYRQSLGQGLEFLIYFQGNSAPDKSGLPSDRFSAERTGGSVSTLTIQRTQQEDSAVYLCASSFAGWAGEQPQHFGDGTRLSIL.

As concerns this clonotype: With a much larger clone just one base away, this may be a read error. The chain couples TRBV6-1 to TRBJ2-7; 8 positions match TRBD1. This CDR3 is built from 14 residues. Germline V lookup: CDR1 MNHNS, CDR2 SASEGT. With 5 bases clipped from V and 4 bases from J, the junction kept 7 bases outside the gene matches. The CDR3 here is CASSKVTGAYEQYF. CDR3 nucleotide sequence: TGTGCCAGCAGTAAAGTGACAGGGGCATACGAGCAGTACTTC.

The chain employs TRBV20-1 and TRBJ2-5, with 10 bases that match TRBD2. The CDR3 is 15 amino acids. The junction had 5 bases not matched to a gene; V was cut back by 2 bases and J by 2 bases. CDR1 DFQATT and CDR2 SNEGSKA come from the germline V gene (reference sequence). DNA for the CDR3: TGCAGTGCTAGATTAACTAGCGGGAAACAAGAGACCCAGTACTTC. Translated: CSARLTSGKQETQYF.

This clonotype showed up many times. The rearrangement links TRBV27 to TRBJ2-7; 7 nucleotides match TRBD2. This CDR3 is built from 15 residues. Germline lookup yields CDR1 MNHEY and CDR2 SMNVEV (reference sequence). Trimming took 2 bases from V and 2 from J; bases not matched to a gene: 6. The CDR3 DNA reads TGTGCCAGCAGTTTAAGGGCAGGGAGGGCCTACGAGCAGTACTTC. This codes for CASSLRAGRAYEQYF.

About this clonotype: A much larger clone differs from this one at a single base, so this may be a read error. CDR3 sequence reads: CSAPGTEAFNEQYF. In nucleotides, the CDR3 is TGCAGTGCCCCGGGGACCGAGGCCTTCAATGAGCAGTACTTC. The chain combines TRBV20-1 with TRBJ2-7; D might be TRBD1 or TRBD2, each matching 5 bases. The V gene's germline CDR1 is DFQATT and CDR2 SNEGSKA (reference sequence). V lost 6 bases and J lost 7, with 22 bases in between. This CDR3 is 14 amino acids long.

This clonotype was observed a handful of times. A clone one base away is much larger, so this may be a read error. The chain recombines TRBV5-1 with TRBJ2-1; TRBD2 matches at 14 bases. With the DNA end fitting TRBJ2-7 better, the J assignment may be wrong. CDR1 is SGHRS and CDR2 is YFSETQ in the germline V gene. This CDR3 region has 18 residues. This CDR3 reads CASSSGTSGGRSYNEQYF. DNA of the CDR3: TGCGCCAGCAGCAGTGGGACTAGCGGGGGCCGCTCCTACAATGAGCAGTACTTC.

This chain connects TRBV20-1 to TRBJ2-1, with TRBD2 identical over 8 bases. V lost 6 bases and J lost 4; bases outside the gene matches: 5. There are 13 residues in the CDR3. CDR1 DFQATT and CDR2 SNEGSKA come from the germline V gene (reference sequence). For the CDR3, the DNA is TGCAGTGCAGTAGCGGGACTTTACAATGAGCAGTTCTTC. This translates into CSAVAGLYNEQFF.

This clonotype was detected ten times or more. V gene TRBV7-2 combines with J gene TRBJ2-1; 11 nucleotides agree with TRBD2. CDR1 and CDR2 from the germline V gene are SGHTA and FQGNSA. The CDR3 runs 16 residues. After removal of 5 bases from V and 5 bases from J, the junction contained 8 bases not matched to a gene. CDR3 in DNA: TGTGCCAGCAGCCCGGGCGGGACTAGCGGAAACAATGAGCAGTTCTTC. It codes for CASSPGGTSGNNEQFF. Combining the CDR3 with reference TRBV7-2 and TRBJ2-1 gives the whole variable domain GAGVSQSPSNKVTEKGKDVELRCDPISGHTALYWYRQSLGQGLEFLIYFQGNSAPDKSGLPSDRFSAERTGGSVSTLTIQRTQQEDSAVYLCASSPGGTSGNNEQFFGPGTRLTVL.

On this clonotype: This may come from a read error, since a much larger clone is one base off. CDR3: CAWSVVRAPSYNEQYF. For the CDR3, the DNA is TGTGCCTGGAGTGTAGTGCGGGCACCATCCTACAATGAGCAGTACTTC. This chain uses TRBV30 with TRBJ2-7; D is possibly TRBD2 (5 bases). The CDR3 spans 16 residues. The germline V gene encodes CDR1 GTSNPN and CDR2 SVGIG (reference sequence). Deletions cut 0 bases from V and 7 bases from J, with 22 bases between.

This clonotype has at least ten counts. The rearrangement joins TRBV20-1 to TRBJ1-1, with 10 bases identical to TRBD1. The CDR3 spans 13 residues. CDR1 and CDR2 (germline): DFQATT, SNEGSKA (reference sequence). The V segment lost 6 bases and the J segment 4 bases; nucleotides outside the gene matches: 5. The CDR3 bases are TGCAGTGCCCTGACAGGGGGCGGCACTGAAGCTTTCTTT. Amino acids: CSALTGGGTEAFF.

As regards this clonotype: A much larger clone differs from this one at a single base, so this may be a read error. J is TRBJ2-5 and V is TRBV11-2, with TRBD1 identical over 7 bases. CDR1 is SGHAT, CDR2 FQNNGV, per germline. Trimming removed 5 bases from V and 13 bases from J; junction bases left unmatched: 10. This CDR3 has 12 residues. CDR3 coding DNA: TGTGCCAGCAGCCGACAGGGAGTCGAGCGGTACTTC. It specifies CASSRQGVERYF.

This clonotype showed up just a few times. The rearrangement joins TRBV14 to TRBJ1-1; TRBD1 matches 11 bases. Germline V CDR1 and CDR2: SGHDN, FVKESK. CDR3 size: 17 residues. V dropped 1 base and J dropped 1; count of bases not matched to a gene: 5. CDR3 coding DNA: TGTGCCAGCAGCCAAGGGACAGGGGGCTGGAAGAACACTGAAGCTTTCTTT. Protein sequence: CASSQGTGGWKNTEAFF. The full variable domain, its missing parts supplied by reference TRBV14 and TRBJ1-1, is EAGVTQFPSHSVIEKGQTVTLRCDPISGHDNLYWYRRVMGKEIKFLLHFVKESKQDESGMPNNRFLAERTGGTYSTLKVQPAELEDSGVYFCASSQGTGGWKNTEAFFGQGTRLTVV.

The J gene is TRBJ2-3, the V gene TRBV20-1; weak D call: TRBD2 (6 bases). Germline V lookup: CDR1 DFQATT, CDR2 SNEGSKA (reference sequence). V was trimmed by 3 bases and J by 1 base, leaving 14 bases between them. The length of the CDR3 is 15 residues. CDR3 protein: CSARVAEAGTDTQYF. CDR3 nucleotide sequence: TGCAGTGCTAGGGTAGCGGAGGCAGGCACAGATACGCAGTATTTT.

This clonotype occurred a few times. This chain joins TRBV30 and TRBJ2-5; D unclear. This CDR3 spans 14 amino acids. Germline CDR1 and CDR2: GTSNPN and SVGIG (reference sequence). V lost 2 bases, J lost 4 bases, and 14 bases lay in between. The CDR3 sequence: CAWSPVSSSETQYF. CDR3 nucleotides: TGTGCCTGGAGTCCGGTTAGCTCATCAGAGACCCAGTACTTC.

This clonotype was found many times. The chain employs TRBV12-3 or TRBV12-4 and TRBJ2-5; the D call may be TRBD1 or TRBD2 (5 bases each). The length of the CDR3 is 14 residues. V dropped 6 bases and J dropped 5 bases, with 16 bases sitting between them. CDR3 bases: TGTGCCAGCAGCGAGCGGAAGGGGCGGGAGACCCAGTACTTC. Translating gives CASSERKGRETQYF.

The table lists this clonotype with many counts. This sequence joins TRBV20-1 and TRBJ2-7; 10 bases are a match to TRBD2. The CDR3 is 16 residues long. V lost 1 base and J lost 4; bases outside the gene matches: 10. Germline V gives CDR1 DFQATT, CDR2 SNEGSKA (reference sequence). Here the CDR3 reads CSARGPSPSGRYEQYF. The CDR3 region has the DNA TGCAGTGCTAGAGGCCCCTCGCCTAGCGGGAGATACGAGCAGTACTTC.

This sequence joins TRBV2 and TRBJ1-5, with D possibly being TRBD1 (5 bases). CDR1 is SNHLY, CDR2 FYNNEI, per germline. The CDR3 is 13 amino acids. With 6 bases removed from V and 4 bases from J, the gap between germline ends came to 10 bases. The CDR3 nucleotides are TGTGCCAGCAGGACGGGGGGGAATCAGCCCCAGCATTTT. As protein: CASRTGGNQPQHF.

The table lists this clonotype with many counts. This sequence joins TRBV29-1 and TRBJ2-5; D may match TRBD1 or TRBD2 (5 bases each). Germline V gene lookup returns CDR1 SQVTM and CDR2 ANQGSEA. CDR3 length equals 13 residues. V was pared by 4 bases and J by 3 bases, with 12 bases between. CDR3: CSVGGRQKETQYF. As DNA, the CDR3 is TGCAGCGTTGGGGGACGACAGAAAGAGACCCAGTACTTC.

This clonotype was seen at least ten times. The genes are TRBV20-1 and TRBJ2-4, with TRBD2 as a possible D gene (5 bases). Germline V gene sequence: CDR1 DFQATT, CDR2 SNEGSKA (reference sequence). CDR3 length: 15 residues. V lost 0 bases and J 0 bases, leaving 9 bases between the germline ends. DNA of the CDR3: TGCAGTGCTAGAGATCCGGCGGGAGCCAAAAACATTCAGTACTTC. As protein: CSARDPAGAKNIQYF.

Turning to this clonotype: Given a much more abundant clone one base away, this may be a read error. The chain is built from TRBV4-1 and TRBJ2-6; 7 bases line up with TRBD1. The CDR3 is made up of 17 amino acids. CDR1 is MGHRA and CDR2 is YSYEKL in the germline V gene. The CDR3 bases are TGCGCCAGCAGCCCCTGGGACAGAGGCTCTGGGGCCAACGTCCCGACTTTC. It encodes CASSPWDRGSGANVPTF.

This clonotype occurred a few times. The rearrangement uses TRBV18 and TRBJ2-2; a possible D gene is TRBD1 (6 bases). The V end was cut by 4 bases, the J end by 6 bases, with 12 bases between. CDR1 KGHSH and CDR2 LQKENI come from the germline V gene. The CDR3 runs to 14 residues. The CDR3 bases are TGTGCCAGCTCACAACAGGGAGAGCCCGGGGAGCTGTTTTTT. Translated, it gives CASSQQGEPGELFF.

The rearrangement links TRBV20-1 to TRBJ1-1; no clear D. Trimming left V 2 bases short and J 6 bases short, with 7 bases between. There are 11 residues in the CDR3. The germline V gene has CDR1 DFQATT and CDR2 SNEGSKA (reference sequence). CDR3 sequence reads: CSARSQSEAFF. CDR3 nucleotides: TGCAGTGCTAGAAGCCAGTCTGAAGCTTTCTTT.

This clonotype turned up a few times. This chain connects TRBV12-3 or TRBV12-4 to TRBJ1-1, with TRBD1 identical over 7 bases. The V gene end was trimmed by 6 bases and the J gene end by 6 bases; junction bases not matched to a gene: 22. The CDR3 sequence is 18 residues long. DNA of the CDR3: TGTGCCAGCAGCGTTGGGTACAGGGGCGGGTCGCGTACGGCTGAAGCTTTCTTT. Translated: CASSVGYRGGSRTAEAFF.

This clonotype has a count of ten or more. The chain carries TRBV5-1 and TRBJ2-1, with D perhaps TRBD2 (6 bases). Trimming left V 4 bases short and J 9 bases short, with 17 bases between. The CDR3 length is 14 residues. The V gene's germline CDR1 is SGHRS and CDR2 YFSETQ. The CDR3 sequence: CASSGGTLKGEQFF. The CDR3, as DNA: TGCGCCAGCAGCGGTGGGACTCTTAAAGGTGAGCAGTTCTTC.

The chain recombines TRBV28 with TRBJ1-1, with D possibly being TRBD1 (6 bases). Germline V lookup: CDR1 MDHEN, CDR2 SYDVKM. V was shortened by 3 bases and J by 4 bases, with 9 bases between the two germline ends. The CDR3 is made up of 13 amino acids. The CDR3 spells CASSLGGLTEAFF. The CDR3 nucleotides are TGTGCCAGCAGTTTGGGGGGGCTCACTGAAGCTTTCTTT.